These 20 T cell receptor beta chains share one sample of origin, sequenced in a study of blood T cells in healthy people across ages. The second PCR ran roughly 6 to 12 cycles with a sample-barcoded 5' primer and J-beta primers. TCRdb processed the 5' RACE reads anew with MiXCR; each CDR3 protein has one entry. The table lists about 640,000 distinct CDR3 sequences, approximately 30% of them singletons. The material sequenced was blood. These receptors were collected from a woman older than 75 in good health.

The chain uses TRBV18 and TRBJ1-6, with 9 bases identical to TRBD1. Germline assignment: CDR1 KGHSH and CDR2 LQKENI. CDR3 size: 13 residues. V shed 2 bases, J shed 11 bases, and the junction held 1 base outside the gene matches. CDR3 sequence: CASSPGQGTPLHF. Written as DNA, the CDR3 is TGTGCCAGCTCACCAGGACAGGGGACACCCCTCCACTTT.

This clonotype has a handful of counts. The chain combines TRBV20-1 with TRBJ2-7; D unclear. V was clipped by 5 bases and J by 6 bases, with 8 bases between them. Germline V CDR1 and CDR2: DFQATT, SNEGSKA (reference sequence). The CDR3 has 10 amino acids. Written as DNA, the CDR3 is TGCAGTGCTCGTTATGGCGAGCAGTACTTC. This gives the protein CSARYGEQYF.

Only a few counts were recorded for this clonotype. The chain joins TRBV28 to TRBJ1-5, with a possible D match to TRBD1 (6 bases). The length of the CDR3 is 16 residues. Trimming removed 4 bases from V and 3 bases from J, with 16 bases in between. Germline CDR1 reads MDHEN; CDR2 reads SYDVKM. The CDR3 sequence is CASSSSGGQINQPQHF. The CDR3 DNA sequence: TGTGCCAGCAGTTCCTCGGGGGGCCAAATCAATCAGCCCCAGCATTTT. The variable domain in full, with the rest retrieved from reference TRBV28 and TRBJ1-5, is DVKVTQSSRYLVKRTGEKVFLECVQDMDHENMFWYRQDPGLGLRLIYFSYDVKMKEKGDIPEGYSVSREKKERFSLILESASTNQTSMYLCASSSSGGQINQPQHFGDGTRLSIL.

On this clonotype itself: A much larger clone lies one base from this, so it may be a read error. V and J are TRBV7-3 and TRBJ2-5, with TRBD2 as a possible D gene (7 bases). Trimming left V 3 bases short and J 7 bases short, with 15 bases between. CDR3 length equals 14 residues. CDR1 is SGHTA and CDR2 is FQGTGA in the germline V gene. CDR3 coding DNA: TGTGCCAGCAGCTTTACGCGGGGGCGGGGGACCCAGTACTTC. The encoded protein is CASSFTRGRGTQYF.

The V and J genes are TRBV20-1 and TRBJ2-4, with D tentatively TRBD1 or TRBD2 (5 bases each). The J call is uncertain, as TRBJ2-7 better fits the DNA end. Per germline, CDR1 DFQATT and CDR2 SNEGSKA (reference sequence). This CDR3 is built from 14 residues. The CDR3 DNA is TGCAGTGCTAGAGCCCCTGGGACCCTCTACGAGCAGTACTTC. This gives the protein CSARAPGTLYEQYF.

This clonotype was detected ten times or more. V is TRBV7-2 and J is TRBJ2-7; the D is unclear. CDR1 is SGHTA, CDR2 FQGNSA, per germline. Trimming cost V 0 bases and J 7 bases, with 10 bases left between them. CDR3 size: 13 residues. In nucleotides, the CDR3 is TGTGCCAGCAGCTTAGCGGATTTAGGAGAGCAGTACTTC. Residues: CASSLADLGEQYF.

This clonotype has ten or more counts. It may be a read error: a sequence one base away is much more abundant. V gene TRBV7-2 combines with J gene TRBJ2-5; 10 bases line up with TRBD2. Germline CDR1 and CDR2: SGHTA and FQGNSA. The CDR3 totals 15 residues. The ends lost 8 bases at V and 11 bases at J; junction bases unmatched: 17. The CDR3 reads CASLPRSGGANEQYF. The CDR3 bases are TGTGCCAGCCTCCCCCGGAGCGGGGGGGCCAATGAGCAGTACTTC. Full variable domain (remainder filled in from reference TRBV7-2 and TRBJ2-5): GAGVSQSPSNKVTEKGKDVELRCDPISGHTALYWYRQSLGQGLEFLIYFQGNSAPDKSGLPSDRFSAERTGGSVSTLTIQRTQQEDSAVYLCASLPRSGGANEQYFGPGTRLLVL.

The CDR3 sequence is CASSSIGQVRYGYTF. CDR3 coding DNA: TGTGCCAGCAGTTCCATCGGACAGGTCCGCTATGGCTACACCTTC. The rearrangement links TRBV12-3 or TRBV12-4 to TRBJ1-2, with TRBD1 matching over 7 bases. This CDR3 spans 15 amino acids. V lost 4 bases to trimming and J lost 4 bases; unmatched junction nucleotides: 9.

This clonotype showed up just a few times. The rearrangement joins TRBV3-1 to TRBJ1-2; 10 nucleotides match TRBD1. This CDR3 contains 15 residues. CDR1 is LGHDT and CDR2 is YNNKEL in the germline V gene (reference sequence). J gave up 2 bases and V 4 bases, and 4 bases lay outside the gene matches. The CDR3 DNA reads as TGTGCCAGCAGCCGCGGGACAGGGGACAACTATGGCTACACCTTC. Its protein product is CASSRGTGDNYGYTF.

This clonotype was recorded at least ten times. CDR3 region: CASSSRVEQPQHF. The CDR3 DNA reads TGTGCCAGCAGTTCACGGGTGGAACAGCCCCAGCATTTT. The chain links TRBV6-5 to TRBJ1-5; D gene unclear. Trimming removed 4 bases at V and 7 bases at J, with 11 bases between. CDR1 is MNHEY and CDR2 is SVGAGI in the germline V gene. The CDR3 is made up of 13 amino acids.

This sequence joins TRBV20-1 and TRBJ2-5; D gene unclear. From germline, CDR1 is DFQATT and CDR2 SNEGSKA (reference sequence). CDR3 length: 10 residues. V was clipped by 6 bases and J by 1 base, with 3 bases between them. The CDR3 spells CSAGQETQYF. CDR3 DNA sequence: TGCAGTGCAGGCCAAGAGACCCAGTACTTC.

This clonotype was counted ten times or more. J is TRBJ2-1 and V is TRBV12-3 or TRBV12-4; D gene ambiguous. CDR3 length equals 11 residues. Trimming pared 6 bases from V and 4 bases from J, leaving 4 bases between. The CDR3 DNA reads as TGTGCCAGCAGATTTTACAATGAGCAGTTCTTC. Residues: CASRFYNEQFF.

This clonotype was found a few times. V gene TRBV7-2 combines with J gene TRBJ1-2, with unresolved D. Per the germline V gene, CDR1 is SGHTA and CDR2 is FQGNSA. There are 14 residues in the CDR3. V was trimmed by 5 bases and J by 3 bases, leaving 13 bases between them. The CDR3 sequence is CASSRRTSDYGYTF. The CDR3 nucleotides read TGTGCCAGCAGCCGCAGGACGTCTGACTATGGCTACACCTTC.

Regarding this clonotype: A single base separates this from a much larger clone, so it may be a read error. This sequence joins TRBV5-1 and TRBJ2-7, with 10 positions matching TRBD2. The J call could be wrong; TRBJ2-5 is a better fit for the DNA end. The length of the CDR3 is 15 residues. CDR1 is SGHRS and CDR2 is YFSETQ in the germline V gene. The CDR3 DNA reads TGCGCCAGGAGCCCCGGACTAGCGGTCGAAGAGACCCAGTACTTC. This encodes CARSPGLAVEETQYF.

In this sample, this clonotype turned up many times. The V gene is TRBV7-2, the J gene TRBJ2-1, with 10 bases identical to TRBD2. V was clipped by 3 bases and J by 3 bases; unmatched bases: 5. In germline, CDR1 is SGHTA, CDR2 FQGNSA. The CDR3 length is 16 residues. For the CDR3, the DNA is TGTGCCAGCAGCTTGAAGACTAGCGGGTTCTACAATGAGCAGTTCTTC. Residues: CASSLKTSGFYNEQFF.

This clonotype has a count of ten or more. V is TRBV7-6 and J is TRBJ1-5; D gene ambiguous. V gave up 2 bases and J gave up 6 bases, with 11 bases separating them. The V gene's germline CDR1 is SGHVS and CDR2 FNYEAQ. The CDR3 length is 14 residues. The CDR3 region has the DNA TGTGCCAGCAGCTTAACCCAGGCGGGTCAGCCCCAGCATTTT. It yields the protein CASSLTQAGQPQHF.

This clonotype was seen at least ten times. CDR3 DNA sequence: TGCAGTGCTACGTCAGCTTCCCTCTACGAGCAGTACTTC. Its translation is CSATSASLYEQYF. The chain recombines TRBV20-1 with TRBJ2-7; D is ambiguous. The CDR3 length is 13 residues. The germline V gene has CDR1 DFQATT and CDR2 SNEGSKA (reference sequence). V was trimmed by 4 bases and J by 3 bases, leaving 13 bases between them.

Comment on this clonotype: Just one base apart from a much larger clone, this may be a read error. The conserved final phenylalanine or tryptophan is absent from the CDR3, which likely points to a read error. CDR3 nucleotide sequence: TGTGCCAGCAGCTCCGGGGGGGGACAAGAGACCCAGTACTTA. Protein product: CASSSGGGQETQYL. The chain carries TRBV5-5 and TRBJ2-5, with 8 bases matching TRBD2. The germline gives CDR1 SGHKS, CDR2 YYEKEE (reference sequence). The CDR3 is 14 residues long. The J segment lost 2 bases and the V segment lost 3 bases, leaving 3 bases of the junction unmatched.

This clonotype was found many times. The chain links TRBV5-4 to TRBJ2-3; D call uncertain. Germline CDR1 is SGHNT and CDR2 is YYREEE (reference sequence). Trimming stripped 0 bases from V and 0 bases from J, with 5 bases between. The CDR3 is 14 amino acids. Here the CDR3 reads CASSLVFSTDTQYF. The CDR3 nucleotides are TGTGCCAGCAGCTTGGTTTTCAGCACAGATACGCAGTATTTT.

This chain joins TRBV14 and TRBJ2-1; D gene unclear. With the DNA end fitting TRBJ2-7 better, the J assignment may be wrong. Germline values: CDR1 SGHDN, CDR2 FVKESK. This CDR3 contains 13 residues. The CDR3 DNA reads TGTGCCAGCAGCCACGGCATGTGGGCGGAGCAGTACTTC. Protein: CASSHGMWAEQYF.